This T cell receptor (beta chain) is drawn from a study of blood T cell repertoires in COVID-19. Assignment of participants to cohorts was predicated upon participant-reported clinical history. V lost 5 bases and J lost 7; bases outside the gene matches: 4. Germline V gene sequence: CDR1 SGHNT, CDR2 YENEEA. CDR3 length: 13 amino acids. There are a few counts of this clone. TCRdb's table, derived via immunoSEQ multiplex PCR, lists solely in-frame clones and lacks some. The data hold around 300,000 clones, with approximately 88% observed a single time. The V call is TRBV11-3, the J call TRBJ1-1; 10 nucleotides agree with TRBD1. Specimen: PBMCs or T cells enriched from blood (not recorded which). This clonotype was obtained from a man aged 30 to 45 who had recovered from COVID-19. CDR3 sequence (DNA): TGTGCCAGCAGCCCGGACAGGGGGGGTGAAGCTTTCTTT. Protein product: CASSPDRGGEAFF.